Sequencing of this T cell receptor beta chain was carried out in a study of blood T cell repertoires in COVID-19. The CDR3 has 17 amino acids. The germline V and J ends were trimmed by 0 bases and 0 bases, with 14 bases remaining between them. Germline-derived CDR1 and CDR2 are LNHNV and YYDKDF (reference sequence). Libraries were prepared by immunoSEQ multiplex PCR; TCRdb keeps only in-frame clonotypes and omits some of them. The table lists around 250,000 clones, 80% to 90% of them singletons. Participants reported their clinical history, and cohort assignment relied on those reports. All exposed participants met a person with COVID-19 within 2 weeks before entering the study.

The receptor was derived from a woman aged 45-60 years who had been exposed to COVID-19. Sample: PBMCs or T cells enriched from blood (not recorded which). The V call is TRBV15, the J call TRBJ1-2; D unclear. The CDR3 loop is CATSREYRETTNYGYTF. In DNA, the CDR3 is TGTGCCACCAGCAGAGAGTATCGGGAAACAACTAACTATGGCTACACCTTC.